These T cell receptor beta chains were read from a single sample in a study of blood T cells in healthy people across ages. Using its own MiXCR run on the 5' RACE reads, TCRdb lists one record per CDR3 protein. The repertoire holds under 2,000,000 distinct CDR3 sequences, with around 50% as singletons. The source material was blood. The origin of the receptors is a woman in her thirties or forties in good health. Both conserved end residues are part of each CDR3. Fields, in order: V gene, clone size, J gene, D gene, CDR3 DNA, CDR3 protein. A D gene is named only where the DNA matches it firmly. Clone size is shown for a subset of rows, as once, few, many or a class of expanded clone.

TRBV29-1	-	TRBJ1-6	-	TGCAGCGCCGGACCATTCCCCGGGTCACCCCTCCACTTT	CSAGPFPGSPLHF
TRBV20-1	once	TRBJ2-6	TRBD2	TGCAGTGCTAGAGTTCCGGGGAGGGCTGGGGCCAACGTCCTGACTTTC	CSARVPGRAGANVLTF
TRBV2	few	TRBJ2-1	-	TGTGCCAGCAGTGAATTTTCCTACAATGAGCAGTTCTTC	CASSEFSYNEQFF
TRBV24-1	once	TRBJ2-3	-	TGTGCCACCAGTGTTGCTGACACAGAGACGCAGTATTTT	CATSVADTETQYF
TRBV6-2/TRBV6-3	-	TRBJ2-3	TRBD2	TGTGCCAGCAGCCCAGCGGGGAGCACAGATACGCAGTATTTT	CASSPAGSTDTQYF
TRBV15	-	TRBJ2-5	TRBD1	TGTGCCACCAGCAGTACGACAGGGCGCGAGACCCAGTACTTC	CATSSTTGRETQYF
TRBV4-1	few	TRBJ1-2	TRBD1	TGCGCCAGCAGCCAACATAAAGCCGGGACAGGGGGCAGCGGCTACACCTTC	CASSQHKAGTGGSGYTF
TRBV20-1	-	TRBJ2-1	TRBD1	TGCAGTGCTAGAGATCAGGCAGGGGGCATCTACGAGCAGTTCTTC	CSARDQAGGIYEQFF
TRBV4-2	many	TRBJ2-1	TRBD2	TGTGCCAGCAGCCAAGAAGCGGGGGTAGTATACAATGAGCAGTTCTTC	CASSQEAGVVYNEQFF
TRBV20-1	many	TRBJ1-2	-	TGCAGTGCTAGGCGGGAGAACTATGGCTACACCTTC	CSARRENYGYTF
TRBV28	-	TRBJ1-5	-	TGTGCCAGCAGCACACGGGGGGACAGCAATCAGCCCCAGCATTTT	CASSTRGDSNQPQHF
TRBV18	-	TRBJ1-6	-	TGTGCCAGCTCACCAAGACTGGATATCAATTCACCCCTCCACTTT	CASSPRLDINSPLHF
TRBV10-3	-	TRBJ2-5	TRBD1	TGTGCCATCAGGGACTCCGGGACAGGGGGCCGAGAGACCCAGTACTTC	CAIRDSGTGGRETQYF
TRBV12-3/TRBV12-4	once	TRBJ1-5	-	TGTGCCAGTGTAGTGGGGCTTGGTCAGCCCCAGCATTTT	CASVVGLGQPQHF
TRBV6-5	few	TRBJ1-5	TRBD1	TGTGCCAGCAGTACGACAGGGGGCAATCAGCCCCAGCATTTT	CASSTTGGNQPQHF
TRBV5-1	-	TRBJ2-1	TRBD2	TGCGCCAGCAGCGAGGGGACTAGCGGTCACAATGAGCAGTTCTTC	CASSEGTSGHNEQFF
TRBV15	-	TRBJ1-2	-	TGTGCCGTACGCGGGGCGGATGCTAACTATGGCTACACCTTC	CAVRGADANYGYTF
TRBV12-3/TRBV12-4	-	TRBJ2-1	TRBD1	TGTGCCAGCATCGGGACAGTGGGCTACAATGAGCAGTTCTTC	CASIGTVGYNEQFF
TRBV5-1	-	TRBJ2-3	-	TGCGCCAGCAGCTTGGTTGCAGGGAACACAGATACGCAGTATTTT	CASSLVAGNTDTQYF
TRBV7-9	once	TRBJ2-7	-	TGTGCCAGCAGGGGTCGGGTTCCCTTCTCCTACGAGCAGTACTTC	CASRGRVPFSYEQYF
TRBV25-1	-	TRBJ2-1	-	TGTGCCAGCAGTGGGTTTGGGACTCCTGAGCAGTTCTTC	CASSGFGTPEQFF
TRBV4-2	-	TRBJ2-5	TRBD2	TGTGCCAGCAGCACCCGACTAGCGAGGCAAGAGACCCAGTACTTC	CASSTRLARQETQYF
TRBV7-2	many	TRBJ2-5	-	TGTGCCAGCAGCCGTGGGGTATCTGAGACCCAGTACTTC	CASSRGVSETQYF
TRBV6-5	-	TRBJ2-3	-	TGTGCCAGCAGTAACCCAACCCGGGAAGATACGCAGTATTTT	CASSNPTREDTQYF